Listed below are T cell receptor beta chains from one sample, sequenced in a study of shared clonotypes between healthy human individuals. Using immunoSEQ multiplex PCR, the repertoire was profiled, and TCRdb retains in-frame clones only, with some absent. This table has some 2,100,000 clones, nearly 97% appearing once. The material sequenced was naive CD4+ T cells sorted from blood. The receptors come from a man younger than 30 in good health. Each CDR3 is given with its conserved first and last residue. The D gene is left open where the match is weak.

D | V | CDR3
. | TRBV28 | CASSQPGPGNTIYF
TRBD1 | TRBV5-1 | CASSGQGGNTEAFF
. | TRBV6-5 | CASRTTTGQPEAFF
. | TRBV7-6 | CASSLASGTDTQYF
TRBD2 | TRBV5-1 | CASSLTKTSGNDNEQFF
TRBD2 | TRBV10-3 | CAISDGRAASGMVAYEQYF
. | TRBV6-1 | CASSGLGVEQFF
TRBD1 | TRBV5-4 | CASSLTGTGGAGTNEKLFF
. | TRBV11-2 | CASSQGPNFRGAFF
. | TRBV5-4 | CASSSPNVETQYF
TRBD1 | TRBV6-1 | CAIQGADSNQPQHF
. | TRBV11-2 | CASSPRVPVETQYF
. | TRBV18 | CASSRTGAPDEQYF
. | TRBV5-4 | CASSLEGSSYEQYF
. | TRBV4-1 | CASSQDGTLQETQYF
TRBD2 | TRBV7-7 | CASSLGLAASTDTQYF
. | TRBV7-9 | CASSLTGKGETQYF
. | TRBV7-9 | CASSLFGSENYNEQFF
TRBD1 | TRBV15 | CATSRDWDRYEAFF
. | TRBV30 | CAWKSILAGEQYF
TRBD2 | TRBV27 | CASSLTPGTRVGTDTQYF
TRBD1 | TRBV10-3 | CAINSGQGIIPGELFF
. | TRBV25-1 | CASSDQTNYEQYF
. | TRBV20-1 | CSARYVGEAFF
. | TRBV5-6 | CASSLFFGEYGYTF
TRBD1 | TRBV6-6 | CASSYGTGGNQPQHF
. | TRBV6-5 | CASSYSGVQPQHF
. | TRBV28 | CASSSAVLDSGNTIYF
. | TRBV30 | CANGGRVNTGELFF
TRBD1 | TRBV13 | CASSPGQGSSYEQYF
. | TRBV18 | CASSRGVESYEQYF
TRBD1 | TRBV2 | CASSGGQGWGEQFF
. | TRBV11-2 | CASSFTLARATEQYF
TRBD1 | TRBV7-2 | CASSSTGGANTEAFF
TRBD2 | TRBV7-8 | CASSLRGGHTGELFF
. | TRBV6-5 | CASSYSSRGSGELFF
TRBD1 | TRBV30 | CAWSGQGLETQYF
. | TRBV6-6 | CASSYEASYEQYF
TRBD2 | TRBV5-4 | CASSLRLAGDHEQYF
TRBD1 | TRBV7-3 | CASSSSRGQGNYGYTF
. | TRBV27 | CASSESGSSYNEQFF
. | TRBV9 | CASSVGGEAGELFF
. | TRBV19 | CASSVTGNTEAFF
. | TRBV5-8 | CASRGPGYTYEQYF
TRBD1 | TRBV2 | CASRGQGRTDTQYF
. | TRBV19 | CATCQGAGEKLFF
. | TRBV6-6 | CASSSWAGGTQYF
. | TRBV30 | CAWAPGHGGYTF
. | TRBV18 | CASSPSLVGGQTYEQYF
TRBD2 | TRBV5-1 | CASSLQGGPWDTQYF
. | TRBV7-2 | CASSLDFSTDTQYF
. | TRBV28 | CASSNQGMGYTEAFF
TRBD1 | TRBV6-5 | CASSSTGAYEQYF
. | TRBV30 | CAWRSMGMNTEAFF
TRBD2 | TRBV5-1 | CASSLDGAGVDEQFF
. | TRBV2 | CASTGRAPAQETQYF
TRBD1 | TRBV19 | CASSAAGGTNEKLFF
TRBD1 | TRBV28 | CASSPGTVQETQYF